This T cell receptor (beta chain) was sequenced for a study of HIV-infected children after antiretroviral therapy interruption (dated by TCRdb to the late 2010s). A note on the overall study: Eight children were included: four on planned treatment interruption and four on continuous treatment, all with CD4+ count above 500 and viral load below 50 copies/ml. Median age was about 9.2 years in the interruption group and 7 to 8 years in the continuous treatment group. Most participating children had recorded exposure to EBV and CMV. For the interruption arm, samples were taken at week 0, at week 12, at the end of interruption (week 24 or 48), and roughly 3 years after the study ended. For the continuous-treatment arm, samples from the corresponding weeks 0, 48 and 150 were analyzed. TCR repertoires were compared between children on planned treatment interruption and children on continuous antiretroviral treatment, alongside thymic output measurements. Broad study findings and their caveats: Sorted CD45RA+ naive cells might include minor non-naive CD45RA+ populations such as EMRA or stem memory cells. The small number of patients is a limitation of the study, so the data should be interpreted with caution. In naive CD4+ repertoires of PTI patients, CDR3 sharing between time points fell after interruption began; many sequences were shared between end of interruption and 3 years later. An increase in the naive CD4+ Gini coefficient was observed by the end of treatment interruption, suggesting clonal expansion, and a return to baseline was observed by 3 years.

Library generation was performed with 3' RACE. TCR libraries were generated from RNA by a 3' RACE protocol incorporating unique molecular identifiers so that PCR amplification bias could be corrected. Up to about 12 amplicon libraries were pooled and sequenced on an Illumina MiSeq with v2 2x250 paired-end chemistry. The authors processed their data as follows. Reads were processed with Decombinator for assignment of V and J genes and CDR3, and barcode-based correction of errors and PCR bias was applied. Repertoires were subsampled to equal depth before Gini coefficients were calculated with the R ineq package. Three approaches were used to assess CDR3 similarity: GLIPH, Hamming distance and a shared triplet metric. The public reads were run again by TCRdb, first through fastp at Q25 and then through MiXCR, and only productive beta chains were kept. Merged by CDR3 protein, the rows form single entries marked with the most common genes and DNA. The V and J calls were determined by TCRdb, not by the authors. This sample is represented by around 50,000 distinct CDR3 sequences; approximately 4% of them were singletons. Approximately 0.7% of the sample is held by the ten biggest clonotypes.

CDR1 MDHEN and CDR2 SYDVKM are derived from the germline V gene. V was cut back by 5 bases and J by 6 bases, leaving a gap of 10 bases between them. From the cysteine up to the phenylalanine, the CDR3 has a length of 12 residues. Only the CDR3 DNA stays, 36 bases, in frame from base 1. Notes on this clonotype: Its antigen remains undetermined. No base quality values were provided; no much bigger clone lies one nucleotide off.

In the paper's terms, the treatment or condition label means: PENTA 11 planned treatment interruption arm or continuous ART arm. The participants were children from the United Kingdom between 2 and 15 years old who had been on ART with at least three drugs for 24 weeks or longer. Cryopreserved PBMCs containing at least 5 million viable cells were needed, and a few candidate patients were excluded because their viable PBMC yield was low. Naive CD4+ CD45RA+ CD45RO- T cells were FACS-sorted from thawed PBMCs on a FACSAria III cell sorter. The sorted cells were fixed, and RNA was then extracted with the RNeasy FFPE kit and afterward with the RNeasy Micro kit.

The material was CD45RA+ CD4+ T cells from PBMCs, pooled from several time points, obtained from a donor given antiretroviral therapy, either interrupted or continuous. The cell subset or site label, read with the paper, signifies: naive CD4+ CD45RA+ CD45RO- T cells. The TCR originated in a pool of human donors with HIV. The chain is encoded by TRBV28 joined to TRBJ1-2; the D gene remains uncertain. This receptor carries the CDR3 CASSINSHGYTF. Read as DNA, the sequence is TGTGCCAGCAGTATTAACAGCCATGGCTACACCTTC.